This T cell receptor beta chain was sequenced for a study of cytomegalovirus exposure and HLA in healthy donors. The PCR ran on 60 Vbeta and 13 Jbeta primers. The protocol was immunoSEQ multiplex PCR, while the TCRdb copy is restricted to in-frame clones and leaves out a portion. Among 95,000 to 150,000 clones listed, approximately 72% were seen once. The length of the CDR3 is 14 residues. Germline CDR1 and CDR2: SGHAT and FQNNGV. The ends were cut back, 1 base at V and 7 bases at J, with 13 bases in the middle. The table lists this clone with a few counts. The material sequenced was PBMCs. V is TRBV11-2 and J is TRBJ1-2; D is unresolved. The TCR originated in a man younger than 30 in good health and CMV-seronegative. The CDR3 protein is CASSLGAASRGYTF. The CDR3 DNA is TGTGCCAGCAGCTTAGGGGCAGCCTCCCGTGGCTACACCTTC.